This T cell receptor (beta chain) was obtained from a study of response to subunit inactivated influenza vaccine. TCRdb reanalysed the RT-PCR reads using MiXCR and keeps one entry per CDR3 protein. The profile shows 650,000 to 800,000 distinct CDR3 sequences, less than 20% of them singletons. The sample holds a few counts of this clonotype. Antigen unknown. Study-level points and caveats: Few additional T cells are recruited per seasonal influenza vaccination, authors suggested.

The germline V gene encodes CDR1 DFQATT and CDR2 SNEGSKA (reference sequence). V dropped 1 base and J dropped 5 bases, with 14 bases sitting between them. This CDR3 is 15 amino acids long. The V gene is TRBV20-1, the J gene TRBJ1-4, with D perhaps TRBD1 (5 bases). Sequenced material: PBMCs from blood, taken 5 to 6 days after vaccination. This clonotype was sampled from a man over 45 who received an inactivated influenza vaccine. As DNA, the CDR3 is TGCAGTGCTAGAGCCCCGTGGGGACTAAATGAAAAACTGTTTTTT. Translating it yields CSARAPWGLNEKLFF.